The clone carrying this T cell receptor (beta chain) was observed many times. Germline assignment: CDR1 SGHNT and CDR2 YYREEE (reference sequence). There are 15 residues in the CDR3. Trimming at V came to 3 bases and at J to 6 bases, leaving 9 bases not matched to a gene. 5'RACE employing 10-nucleotide random UMIs yielded the cDNA. From the 5' RACE reads, TCRdb called clonotypes with MiXCR, one entry per CDR3 protein. The repertoire holds some 50,000 distinct CDR3 sequences, with 13% as singletons. This sample was included in a study of neurological immune-mediated disorders. Stated time point: longitudinal time-point 2.

This TCR came from a male donor with HTLV-1-associated myelopathy (HAM/TSP). The chain links TRBV5-4 to TRBJ1-2; 9 nucleotides agree with TRBD1. Material: PBMCs. CDR3 coding DNA: TGTGCCAGCAGCTCTGGACAGGGGAATTCTAATGGCTACACCTTC. Translated, it gives CASSSGQGNSNGYTF.